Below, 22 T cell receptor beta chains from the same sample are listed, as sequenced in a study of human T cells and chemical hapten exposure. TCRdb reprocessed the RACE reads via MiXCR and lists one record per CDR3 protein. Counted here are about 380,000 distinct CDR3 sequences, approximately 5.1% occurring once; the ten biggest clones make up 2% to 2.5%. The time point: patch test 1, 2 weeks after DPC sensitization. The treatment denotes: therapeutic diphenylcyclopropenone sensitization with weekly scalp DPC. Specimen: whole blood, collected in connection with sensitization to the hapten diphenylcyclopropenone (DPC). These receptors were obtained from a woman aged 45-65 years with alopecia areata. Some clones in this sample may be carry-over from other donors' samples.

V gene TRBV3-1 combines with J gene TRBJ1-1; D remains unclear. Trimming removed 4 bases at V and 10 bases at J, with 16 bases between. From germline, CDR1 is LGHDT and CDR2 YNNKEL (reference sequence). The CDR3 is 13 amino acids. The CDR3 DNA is TGTGCCAGCAGCCCGGACCGGACCCAGGCAGCTTTCTTT. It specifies CASSPDRTQAAFF. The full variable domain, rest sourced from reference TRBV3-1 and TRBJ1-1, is DTAVSQTPKYLVTQMGNDKSIKCEQNLGHDTMYWYKQDSKKFLKIMFSYNNKELIINETVPNRFSPKSPDKAHLNLHINSLELGDSAVYFCASSPDRTQAAFFGQGTRLTVV.

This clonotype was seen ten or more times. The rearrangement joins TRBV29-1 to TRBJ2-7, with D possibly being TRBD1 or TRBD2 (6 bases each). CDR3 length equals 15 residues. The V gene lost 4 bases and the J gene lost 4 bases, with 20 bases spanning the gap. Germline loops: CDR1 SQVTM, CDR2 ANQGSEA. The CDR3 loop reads CSVAFKPGAGYEQYF. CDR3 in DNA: TGCAGCGTTGCCTTCAAGCCAGGGGCGGGGTACGAGCAGTACTTC.

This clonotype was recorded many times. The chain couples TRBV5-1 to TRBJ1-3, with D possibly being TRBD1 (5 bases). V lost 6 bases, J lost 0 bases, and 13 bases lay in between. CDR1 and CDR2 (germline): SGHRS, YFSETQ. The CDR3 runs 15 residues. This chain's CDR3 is CASKSSGSSGNTIYF. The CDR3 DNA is TGCGCCAGCAAGTCATCAGGGAGCTCTGGAAACACCATATATTTT.

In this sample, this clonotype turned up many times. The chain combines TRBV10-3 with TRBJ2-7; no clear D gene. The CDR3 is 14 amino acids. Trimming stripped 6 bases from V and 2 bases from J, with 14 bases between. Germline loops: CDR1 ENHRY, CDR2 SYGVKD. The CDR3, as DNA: TGTGCCATCAGGGACGGACCGAGGCCCTACGAGCAGTACTTC. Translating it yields CAIRDGPRPYEQYF.

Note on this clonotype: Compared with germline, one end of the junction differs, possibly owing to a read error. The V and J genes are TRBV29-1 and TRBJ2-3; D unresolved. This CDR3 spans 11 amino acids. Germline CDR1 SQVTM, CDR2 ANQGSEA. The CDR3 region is CSVEEQDTQYF. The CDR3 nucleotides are TGCAGCGTCGAAGAACAAGATACGCAGTATTTT.

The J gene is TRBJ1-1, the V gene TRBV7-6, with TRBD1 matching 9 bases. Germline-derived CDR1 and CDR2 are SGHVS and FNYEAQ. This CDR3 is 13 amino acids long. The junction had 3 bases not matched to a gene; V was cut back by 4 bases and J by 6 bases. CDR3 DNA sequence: TGTGCCAGCAGCTCCTGGGACAGGGCTGAAGCTTTCTTT. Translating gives CASSSWDRAEAFF.

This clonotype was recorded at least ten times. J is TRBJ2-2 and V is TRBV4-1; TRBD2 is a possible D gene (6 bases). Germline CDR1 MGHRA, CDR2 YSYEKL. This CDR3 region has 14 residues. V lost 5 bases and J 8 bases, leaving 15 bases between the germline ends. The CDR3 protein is CASSEEGYRGELFF. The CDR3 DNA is TGCGCCAGCAGCGAGGAGGGTTACAGGGGGGAGCTGTTTTTT.

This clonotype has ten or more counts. The DNA for the CDR3 is TGTGCCAGCAGCGTAGAGGTGAGGGTTTCCTCACCCCTCCACTTT. Translating it yields CASSVEVRVSSPLHF. The chain combines TRBV9 with TRBJ1-6; no reliable D call. CDR3 size: 15 residues. The V end lost 0 bases, the J end lost 10 bases, and 14 bases lay between the germline ends. Germline CDR1 reads SGDLS; CDR2 reads YYNGEE.

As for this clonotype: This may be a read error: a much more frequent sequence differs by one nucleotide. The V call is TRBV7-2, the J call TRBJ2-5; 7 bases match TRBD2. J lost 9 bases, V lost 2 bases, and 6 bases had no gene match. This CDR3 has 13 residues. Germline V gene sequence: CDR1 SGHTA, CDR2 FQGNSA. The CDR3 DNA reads TGTGCCAGCAGCTTAAGCCGGGAGGAGGCCCAGTACTTC. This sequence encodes CASSLSREEAQYF.

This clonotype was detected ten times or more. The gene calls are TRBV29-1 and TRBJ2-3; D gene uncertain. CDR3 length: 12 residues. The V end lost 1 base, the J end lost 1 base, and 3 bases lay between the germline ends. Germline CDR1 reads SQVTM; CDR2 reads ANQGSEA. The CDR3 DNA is TGCAGCGTTGAAGGGGGCACAGATACGCAGTATTTT. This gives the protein CSVEGGTDTQYF.

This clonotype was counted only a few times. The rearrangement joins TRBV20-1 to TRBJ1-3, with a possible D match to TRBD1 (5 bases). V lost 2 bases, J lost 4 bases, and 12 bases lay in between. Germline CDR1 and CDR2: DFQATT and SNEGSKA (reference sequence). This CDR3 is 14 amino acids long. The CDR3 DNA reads TGCAGTGCTAGATACACAGGCTCAGGAAACACCATATATTTT. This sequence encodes CSARYTGSGNTIYF.

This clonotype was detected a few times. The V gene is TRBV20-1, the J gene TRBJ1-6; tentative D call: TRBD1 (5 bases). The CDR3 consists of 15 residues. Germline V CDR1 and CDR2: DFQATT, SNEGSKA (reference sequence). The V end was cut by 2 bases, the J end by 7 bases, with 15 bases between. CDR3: CSARQGPRRNSPLHF. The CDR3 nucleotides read TGCAGTGCTAGACAGGGCCCTAGGCGCAATTCACCCCTCCACTTT.

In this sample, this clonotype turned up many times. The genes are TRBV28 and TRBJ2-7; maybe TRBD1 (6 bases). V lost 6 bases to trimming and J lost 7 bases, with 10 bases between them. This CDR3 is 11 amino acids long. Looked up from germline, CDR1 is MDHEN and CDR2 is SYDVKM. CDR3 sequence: CASSPDREQYF. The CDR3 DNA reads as TGTGCCAGCAGCCCAGACAGGGAGCAGTACTTC.

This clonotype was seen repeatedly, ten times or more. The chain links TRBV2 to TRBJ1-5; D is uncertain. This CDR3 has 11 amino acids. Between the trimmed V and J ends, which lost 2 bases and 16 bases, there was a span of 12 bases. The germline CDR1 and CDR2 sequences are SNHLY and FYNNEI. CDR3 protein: CASSEFGPKHF. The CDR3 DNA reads TGTGCCAGCAGTGAATTCGGACCGAAACATTTT. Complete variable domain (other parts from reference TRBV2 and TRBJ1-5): EPEVTQTPSHQVTQMGQEVILRCVPISNHLYFYWYRQILGQKVEFLVSFYNNEISEKSEIFDDQFSVERPDGSNFTLKIRSTKLEDSAMYFCASSEFGPKHFGDGTRLSIL.

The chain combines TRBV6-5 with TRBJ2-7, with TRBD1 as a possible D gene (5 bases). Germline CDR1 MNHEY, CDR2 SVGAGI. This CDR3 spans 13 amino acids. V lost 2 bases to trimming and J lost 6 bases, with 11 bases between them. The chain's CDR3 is CASSYGAPVEQYF. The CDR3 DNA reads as TGTGCCAGCAGTTACGGGGCTCCGGTCGAGCAGTACTTC.

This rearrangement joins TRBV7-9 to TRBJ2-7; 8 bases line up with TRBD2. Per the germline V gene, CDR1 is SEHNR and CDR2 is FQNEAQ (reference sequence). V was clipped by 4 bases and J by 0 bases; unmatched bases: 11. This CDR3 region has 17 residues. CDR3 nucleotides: TGTGCCAGCAGCTCCCCCCAACTAGCGGAGAGCTCCTACGAGCAGTACTTC. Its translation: CASSSPQLAESSYEQYF.

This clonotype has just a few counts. The CDR3 DNA sequence: TGTGCCAGCAGCCCGCTTCGGGGGAGGCCCACCGGGGACACTGAAGCTTTCTTT. It yields the protein CASSPLRGRPTGDTEAFF. The chain uses TRBV7-2 and TRBJ1-1; D might be TRBD1 (5 bases). The CDR3 contains 18 residues. Trimming shortened V by 5 bases and J by 3 bases, and 25 bases separated the two germline ends. Germline CDR1 is SGHTA and CDR2 is FQGNSA.

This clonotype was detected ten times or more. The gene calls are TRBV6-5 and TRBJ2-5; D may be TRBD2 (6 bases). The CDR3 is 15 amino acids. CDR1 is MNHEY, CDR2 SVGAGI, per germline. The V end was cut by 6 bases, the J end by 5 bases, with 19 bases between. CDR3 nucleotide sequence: TGTGCCAGCAGCCGGCGGGGCCCGATGGGGGAGACCCAGTACTTC. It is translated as CASSRRGPMGETQYF.

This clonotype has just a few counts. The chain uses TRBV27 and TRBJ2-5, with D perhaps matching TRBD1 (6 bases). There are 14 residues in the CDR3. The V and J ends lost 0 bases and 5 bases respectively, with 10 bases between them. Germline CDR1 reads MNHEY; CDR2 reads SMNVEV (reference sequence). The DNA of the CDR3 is TGTGCCAGCAGTTTATCGATCCAGGGGGAGACCCAGTACTTC. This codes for CASSLSIQGETQYF.

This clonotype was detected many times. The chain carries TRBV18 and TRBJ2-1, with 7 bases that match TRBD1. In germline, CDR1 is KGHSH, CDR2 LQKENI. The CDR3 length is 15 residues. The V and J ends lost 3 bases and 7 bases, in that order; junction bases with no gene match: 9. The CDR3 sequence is CASSPLGGADNEQFF. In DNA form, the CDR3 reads TGTGCCAGCTCACCCCTAGGGGGCGCCGATAATGAGCAGTTCTTC. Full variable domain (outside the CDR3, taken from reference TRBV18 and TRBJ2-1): NAGVMQNPRHLVRRRGQEARLRCSPMKGHSHVYWYRQLPEEGLKFMVYLQKENIIDESGMPKERFSAEFPKEGPSILRIQQVVRGDSAAYFCASSPLGGADNEQFFGPGTRLTVL.

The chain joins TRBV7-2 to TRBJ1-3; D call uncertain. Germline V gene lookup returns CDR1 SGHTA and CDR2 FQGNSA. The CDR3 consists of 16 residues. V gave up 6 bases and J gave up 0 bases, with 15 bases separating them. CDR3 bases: TGTGCCAGCAGAGAGGGCGGCACCCGCTCTGGAAACACCATATATTTT. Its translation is CASREGGTRSGNTIYF.

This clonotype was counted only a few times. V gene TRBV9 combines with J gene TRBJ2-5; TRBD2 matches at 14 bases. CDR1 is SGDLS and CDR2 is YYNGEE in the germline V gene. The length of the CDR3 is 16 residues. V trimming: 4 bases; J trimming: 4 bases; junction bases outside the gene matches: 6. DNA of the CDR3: TGTGCCAGCAGCCCCCGTGGACTAGCGGGAGGAGAGACCCAGTACTTC. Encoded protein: CASSPRGLAGGETQYF.